This is a list of T cell receptor beta chains from one sample in a study of neurological immune-mediated disorders. TCRdb re-analysed the 5' RACE reads in MiXCR, keeping a single row per CDR3 protein. The table lists tens of thousands of distinct CDR3 sequences, 13% to 15% of them singletons, with 25% to 30% in the top ten. The source material was PBMCs. Receptors originate from a woman in her fifties or sixties with HTLV-1-associated myelopathy (HAM/TSP). Both conserved end residues are part of each CDR3. A D gene is named only where the DNA matches it firmly. The size entry is marked missing in some rows and otherwise reads once, few, many or a size class.

v_gene: TRBV12-5
d_gene: TRBD1
abundance: many
j_gene: TRBJ1-6
CDR3nt: TGTGCTAGTGGTCCAGAAACGGGACAGGGGGAAGATTCACCCCTCCACTTT
CDR3aa: CASGPETGQGEDSPLHF

v_gene: TRBV19
d_gene: TRBD1
abundance: many
j_gene: TRBJ1-2
CDR3nt: TGTGCCAGTAGGACAGGGGATGCTCCCTATGGCTACACCTTC
CDR3aa: CASRTGDAPYGYTF

v_gene: TRBV5-1
d_gene: TRBD1
abundance: many
j_gene: TRBJ1-1
CDR3nt: TGCGCCAGCAGCTTGCTCAGGGGGCGCGAGACTGAAGCTTTCTTT
CDR3aa: CASSLLRGRETEAFF

v_gene: TRBV5-1
d_gene: TRBD1
abundance: many
j_gene: TRBJ2-3
CDR3nt: TGCGCCAGCAGGTACGGGACAGGGGACACAGATACGCAGTATTTT
CDR3aa: CASRYGTGDTDTQYF

v_gene: TRBV27
d_gene: -
abundance: many
j_gene: TRBJ1-2
CDR3nt: TGTGCCAGCAGACCGACAGGCCTCTATGGCTACACCTTC
CDR3aa: CASRPTGLYGYTF

v_gene: TRBV7-9
d_gene: -
abundance: many
j_gene: TRBJ1-3
CDR3nt: TGTGCCAGCAGCTTAGGAGACTCTGGAAACACCATATATTTT
CDR3aa: CASSLGDSGNTIYF

v_gene: TRBV7-2
d_gene: -
abundance: many
j_gene: TRBJ1-1
CDR3nt: TGTGCCAGCAGCCCCTTATCCCCGAACACTGAAGCTTTCTTT
CDR3aa: CASSPLSPNTEAFF

v_gene: TRBV28
d_gene: TRBD1
abundance: many
j_gene: TRBJ1-1
CDR3nt: TGTGCCAGCAGTTCATATGACAGGGGGCAAGCTTTCTTT
CDR3aa: CASSSYDRGQAFF

v_gene: TRBV5-1
d_gene: -
abundance: many
j_gene: TRBJ2-5
CDR3nt: TGCGCCAGCAGCACAGGGAGAGGGCGTGAGACCCAGTACTTC
CDR3aa: CASSTGRGRETQYF

v_gene: TRBV6-1
d_gene: TRBD1
abundance: many
j_gene: TRBJ1-4
CDR3nt: TGTGCCAGCACTCCGGGACAGGGGTATGAAAAACTGTTTTTT
CDR3aa: CASTPGQGYEKLFF

v_gene: TRBV7-2
d_gene: TRBD1
abundance: many
j_gene: TRBJ1-1
CDR3nt: TGTGCCAGCAGCTCAATAGGGGGCGGTACCTCTGAAGCTTTCTTT
CDR3aa: CASSSIGGGTSEAFF

v_gene: TRBV4-3
d_gene: TRBD1
abundance: many
j_gene: TRBJ1-1
CDR3nt: TGCGCCAGCAGCCAAGAGGTGGGCCCGGACAGGGGAGCTTTCTTT
CDR3aa: CASSQEVGPDRGAFF

v_gene: TRBV4-1
d_gene: TRBD2
abundance: many
j_gene: TRBJ2-1
CDR3nt: TGCGCCAGCAGCCGCGGGGGAGAGCAGTTCTTC
CDR3aa: CASSRGGEQFF

v_gene: TRBV19
d_gene: -
abundance: few
j_gene: TRBJ2-1
CDR3nt: TGTGCCAGTAGTACCGGCGGGGAGGAGCAGTTCTTC
CDR3aa: CASSTGGEEQFF

v_gene: TRBV6-5
d_gene: -
abundance: -
j_gene: TRBJ2-3
CDR3nt: TGTGCCAGCAGGGGAAGCACAGATACGCAGTATTTT
CDR3aa: CASRGSTDTQYF

v_gene: TRBV5-1
d_gene: -
abundance: many
j_gene: TRBJ1-5
CDR3nt: TGCGCCAGCAGCCACCGGACAGCTATATGGCATCAGCCCCAGCATTTT
CDR3aa: CASSHRTAIWHQPQHF

v_gene: TRBV10-3
d_gene: TRBD2
abundance: many
j_gene: TRBJ2-1
CDR3nt: TGTGCCATCAGTGAGTCGGCGGGGGGGCCTGAGGAGCAGTTCTTC
CDR3aa: CAISESAGGPEEQFF

v_gene: TRBV4-2
d_gene: TRBD1
abundance: many
j_gene: TRBJ1-1
CDR3nt: TGTGCCAGCAGCCAGGCCGGACAGGGGAGAAACACTGAAGCTTTCTTT
CDR3aa: CASSQAGQGRNTEAFF

v_gene: TRBV5-4
d_gene: TRBD1
abundance: -
j_gene: TRBJ1-4
CDR3nt: TGTGCCAGCAGCTACGGGACAGGGAGTACTAATGAAAAACTGTTTTTT
CDR3aa: CASSYGTGSTNEKLFF

v_gene: TRBV18
d_gene: -
abundance: many
j_gene: TRBJ2-5
CDR3nt: TGTGCCAGCTCCACGACAGGAAGGGTTACAGAGACCCAGTACTTC
CDR3aa: CASSTTGRVTETQYF

v_gene: TRBV29-1
d_gene: -
abundance: many
j_gene: TRBJ1-2
CDR3nt: TGCAGCGTTACCACCTCAGGGGCTAACTATGGCTACACCTTC
CDR3aa: CSVTTSGANYGYTF

v_gene: TRBV6-5
d_gene: -
abundance: many
j_gene: TRBJ1-5
CDR3nt: TGTGTCAGCTCTCGGGGTGTTTCCGATCAGCCCCGGCATTTT
CDR3aa: CVSSRGVSDQPRHF

v_gene: TRBV5-5
d_gene: TRBD1
abundance: many
j_gene: TRBJ1-4
CDR3nt: TGTGCCAGCAGCTTCGACAGGGTGCGAAATGAAAAACTGTTTTTT
CDR3aa: CASSFDRVRNEKLFF

v_gene: TRBV12-3/TRBV12-4
d_gene: TRBD1
abundance: few
j_gene: TRBJ1-1
CDR3nt: TGTGCCAGCAGAACCGGACAGGTGAACACTGAAGCTTTCTTT
CDR3aa: CASRTGQVNTEAFF

v_gene: TRBV4-2
d_gene: TRBD2
abundance: -
j_gene: TRBJ2-1
CDR3nt: TGTGCCAGCAGCCAAATCATCCCTAGCGGGAGTAATGATGAGCAGTTCTTC
CDR3aa: CASSQIIPSGSNDEQFF

v_gene: TRBV27
d_gene: TRBD2
abundance: -
j_gene: TRBJ2-5
CDR3nt: TGTGCCAGCAGTCCAACTCCCGGGACTAGCGGGTGGGAGACCCAGTACTTC
CDR3aa: CASSPTPGTSGWETQYF

v_gene: TRBV4-3
d_gene: -
abundance: many
j_gene: TRBJ1-2
CDR3nt: TGCGCCAGCAGCCAAGAAGGAGGCACCATCTATGGCTACACCTTC
CDR3aa: CASSQEGGTIYGYTF

v_gene: TRBV7-2
d_gene: TRBD2
abundance: many
j_gene: TRBJ2-5
CDR3nt: TGTGCCAGCAGCCACGGGACTAGCGGGGGGGCCGCGGTGGGACAAGAGACCCAGTACTTC
CDR3aa: CASSHGTSGGAAVGQETQYF

v_gene: TRBV9
d_gene: -
abundance: many
j_gene: TRBJ1-5
CDR3nt: TGTGCCAGCAGCGTAAGCACAGGGAGGGATCAGCCCCAGCATTTT
CDR3aa: CASSVSTGRDQPQHF

v_gene: TRBV12-3/TRBV12-4
d_gene: TRBD2
abundance: -
j_gene: TRBJ2-1
CDR3nt: TGTGCCAGCAGTTCGCGGGGGTGGGGACTAGCCAATGAGCAGTTCTTC
CDR3aa: CASSSRGWGLANEQFF

v_gene: TRBV9
d_gene: TRBD1
abundance: -
j_gene: TRBJ2-2
CDR3nt: TGTGCCAGCAGCGCGACAGGGGTCACCGTGGAGCTGTTTTTT
CDR3aa: CASSATGVTVELFF

v_gene: TRBV6-5
d_gene: -
abundance: many
j_gene: TRBJ1-2
CDR3nt: TGTGCCAGCAGTTACTCCAGGGGAACTAACTATGGCTACACCTTC
CDR3aa: CASSYSRGTNYGYTF

v_gene: TRBV12-3/TRBV12-4
d_gene: -
abundance: many
j_gene: TRBJ1-6
CDR3nt: TGTGCCAGCAGCACCCGGACGGGGTACTATAATTCACCCCTCCACTTT
CDR3aa: CASSTRTGYYNSPLHF

v_gene: TRBV4-3
d_gene: -
abundance: -
j_gene: TRBJ2-4
CDR3nt: TGCGCCAGCATCCAGACTGTCTGGGCAAATCTAGCCAAAAACATTCATTACTTC
CDR3aa: CASIQTVWANLAKNIHYF

v_gene: TRBV19
d_gene: -
abundance: many
j_gene: TRBJ1-2
CDR3nt: TGTGCCAGTAGTATCTCAAGCGGGCCTGGCTATGGCTACACCTTC
CDR3aa: CASSISSGPGYGYTF

v_gene: TRBV5-1
d_gene: -
abundance: many
j_gene: TRBJ1-1
CDR3nt: TGCGCCAGCAGTTTCGTTACAGGGATAGGTGTGAACACTGAAGCTTTCTTT
CDR3aa: CASSFVTGIGVNTEAFF

v_gene: TRBV7-3
d_gene: -
abundance: once
j_gene: TRBJ2-2
CDR3nt: TGTGCCAGCAGCTTGACGGGAAAGCTTTCGAACACCGGGGAGCTGTTTTTT
CDR3aa: CASSLTGKLSNTGELFF

v_gene: TRBV3-1
d_gene: -
abundance: many
j_gene: TRBJ2-3
CDR3nt: TGTGCCAGCAGCCAAATCGTGGACTCCTCGACAGATACGCAGTATTTT
CDR3aa: CASSQIVDSSTDTQYF

v_gene: TRBV27
d_gene: -
abundance: -
j_gene: TRBJ1-1
CDR3nt: TGTGCCAGCAGTTCCCTAGGAGGGGCCCGCACTGAAGCTTTCTTT
CDR3aa: CASSSLGGARTEAFF

v_gene: TRBV3-1
d_gene: -
abundance: many
j_gene: TRBJ1-1
CDR3nt: TGTGCCACCTCAAGGGAACAGGGACCTATGAACACTGAAGCTTTCTTT
CDR3aa: CATSREQGPMNTEAFF

v_gene: TRBV7-2
d_gene: TRBD2
abundance: many
j_gene: TRBJ2-5
CDR3nt: TGTGCCAGCAGCAGGTCTAGCGGGACCCAAGAGACCCAGTACTTC
CDR3aa: CASSRSSGTQETQYF

v_gene: TRBV12-3/TRBV12-4
d_gene: TRBD2
abundance: -
j_gene: TRBJ2-3
CDR3nt: TGTGCCAGCAGTTTAGCCGCCCAAACCAGACTAGCACATACGCAGTATTTT
CDR3aa: CASSLAAQTRLAHTQYF

v_gene: TRBV20-1
d_gene: -
abundance: many
j_gene: TRBJ2-1
CDR3nt: TGCAGTGCCGATAGAGTTCCCGGGATGCCCTACAATGAGCAGTTCTTC
CDR3aa: CSADRVPGMPYNEQFF

v_gene: TRBV20-1
d_gene: TRBD2
abundance: many
j_gene: TRBJ2-1
CDR3nt: TGCAGTGCTAGTCACCTCGGGGGGTCCTACAATGAGCAGTTCTTC
CDR3aa: CSASHLGGSYNEQFF

v_gene: TRBV5-1
d_gene: TRBD1
abundance: many
j_gene: TRBJ1-6
CDR3nt: TGCGCCAGCAGGCTTAAAACAGGGGAAAATTCACCCCTCCACTTT
CDR3aa: CASRLKTGENSPLHF

v_gene: TRBV5-5
d_gene: -
abundance: many
j_gene: TRBJ2-5
CDR3nt: TGTGCCAGCAGCTTGGATTTGCCGGGACGGGGGAAAGAGACCCAGTACTTC
CDR3aa: CASSLDLPGRGKETQYF

v_gene: TRBV2
d_gene: -
abundance: many
j_gene: TRBJ2-3
CDR3nt: TGTGCCAGCAGTGAAGCTCGCAGGTATGCAGATACGCAGTATTTT
CDR3aa: CASSEARRYADTQYF

v_gene: TRBV7-2
d_gene: -
abundance: -
j_gene: TRBJ2-3
CDR3nt: TGTGCCAGCAGCTCCGCGGGAAGGGGAGATACGCAGTATTTT
CDR3aa: CASSSAGRGDTQYF

v_gene: TRBV7-8
d_gene: -
abundance: many
j_gene: TRBJ1-2
CDR3nt: TGTGCCAGCAGCAGGACACAAAACTATGGCTACACCTTC
CDR3aa: CASSRTQNYGYTF

v_gene: TRBV6-1
d_gene: TRBD1
abundance: many
j_gene: TRBJ2-1
CDR3nt: TGTGCCAGCAGCGCAGGGACAGGGGGCATGAACAATGAGCAGTTCTTC
CDR3aa: CASSAGTGGMNNEQFF

v_gene: TRBV6-6
d_gene: -
abundance: many
j_gene: TRBJ1-1
CDR3nt: TGTGCCAGTAGAGGGCGGGCGGGCACTGAAGCTTTCTTT
CDR3aa: CASRGRAGTEAFF

v_gene: TRBV20-1
d_gene: -
abundance: once
j_gene: TRBJ1-5
CDR3nt: TGCAGTGCTAGAGATGTGGCAGGGAGTAATCAGCCCCAGCATTTT
CDR3aa: CSARDVAGSNQPQHF

v_gene: TRBV4-2
d_gene: -
abundance: many
j_gene: TRBJ2-2
CDR3nt: TGTGCCAGCAGCCAGGGCCCCCCGGGGCGAGGATCCGGGGAGCTGTTTTTT
CDR3aa: CASSQGPPGRGSGELFF

v_gene: TRBV5-1
d_gene: -
abundance: many
j_gene: TRBJ1-1
CDR3nt: TGCGCCAGCAGCTTGGGACGCGGGACGGCAGTCCGTGAAGCTTTCTTT
CDR3aa: CASSLGRGTAVREAFF

v_gene: TRBV20-1
d_gene: -
abundance: many
j_gene: TRBJ2-2
CDR3nt: TGCAGTGCTAGAAGGCATCTCACCGGGGAGCTGTTTTTT
CDR3aa: CSARRHLTGELFF

v_gene: TRBV3-1
d_gene: -
abundance: many
j_gene: TRBJ1-2
CDR3nt: TGTGCCAGCAGCCAAGAGAACGGGGATGGCTACACCTTC
CDR3aa: CASSQENGDGYTF